Below, 18 T cell receptor beta chains from the same sample are listed, as sequenced in a study of blood T cell repertoires in COVID-19. Produced via immunoSEQ multiplex PCR; TCRdb's table is partial and in-frame only. The table includes fewer than 250,000 clones, roughly 84% detected once. Sequenced material: PBMCs or T cells enriched from blood (not recorded which). The receptor set was obtained from a woman under 40 who had been exposed to COVID-19.

This clone has more than one count but fewer than ten. This chain connects TRBV7-9 to TRBJ1-4, with D possibly matching TRBD1 (6 bases). Germline V gene lookup returns CDR1 SEHNR and CDR2 FQNEAQ (reference sequence). There are 13 residues in the CDR3. Between the trimmed V and J ends, which lost 5 bases and 9 bases, there was a span of 13 bases. The CDR3 loop reads CASSPRQAKKLFF. The CDR3 bases are TGTGCCAGCAGCCCACGACAGGCTAAAAAACTGTTTTTT.

This chain's CDR3 is CASSLESGVGEQYF. The CDR3 DNA sequence: TGTGCCAGCAGCTTAGAATCGGGGGTCGGCGAGCAGTACTTC. The rearrangement joins TRBV11-2 to TRBJ2-7; tentatively, D is TRBD2 (6 bases). The length of the CDR3 is 14 residues. Trimming took 0 bases from V and 6 from J, leaving 12 bases between them. The germline CDR1 and CDR2 sequences are SGHAT and FQNNGV.

The chain has TRBV19 and TRBJ2-7, with D perhaps TRBD1 (6 bases). This CDR3 region has 13 residues. Trimming took off 6 bases at V and 2 bases at J, with 11 bases between the two ends. CDR1 is LNHDA and CDR2 is SQIVND in the germline V gene (reference sequence). CDR3 sequence (DNA): TGTGCCAGTAGCCGGACAGTAGCCTACGAGCAGTACTTC. Translated, it gives CASSRTVAYEQYF.

This rearrangement joins TRBV7-6 to TRBJ2-7; 9 bases line up with TRBD1. This CDR3 contains 14 residues. Germline CDR1 reads SGHVS; CDR2 reads FNYEAQ. With V trimmed by 6 bases and J by 5 bases, 8 bases remained unmatched. DNA for the CDR3: TGTGCCAGCAGTCTCGGGACAGGGCGAAACGAGCAGTACTTC. Its protein product is CASSLGTGRNEQYF.

The CDR3 protein is CASDGVYEQYF. DNA for the CDR3: TGTGCCAGCGACGGGGTCTACGAGCAGTACTTC. The chain carries TRBV11-2 and TRBJ2-7; D is possibly TRBD2 (5 bases). Germline CDR1 reads SGHAT; CDR2 reads FQNNGV. There are 11 residues in the CDR3. V lost 8 bases and J lost 3, with 8 bases in between. The full variable domain, rest sourced from reference TRBV11-2 and TRBJ2-7, is EAGVAQSPRYKIIEKRQSVAFWCNPISGHATLYWYQQILGQGPKLLIQFQNNGVVDDSQLPKDRFSAERLKGVDSTLKIQPAKLEDSAVYLCASDGVYEQYFGPGTRLTVT.

This clone was counted once. The chain has TRBV5-4 and TRBJ1-4; 9 bases match TRBD1. V was clipped by 4 bases and J by 8 bases; unmatched bases: 9. The germline CDR1 and CDR2 sequences are SGHNT and YYREEE (reference sequence). The CDR3 length is 15 residues. The CDR3 DNA reads TGTGCCAGCAGCATCAAACAGGGGGCTGGGGAAAAACTGTTTTTT. Residues: CASSIKQGAGEKLFF.

The rearrangement links TRBV29-1 to TRBJ2-5; TRBD1 aligns across 9 bases. CDR1 and CDR2 from the germline V gene are SQVTM and ANQGSEA. CDR3 length equals 16 residues. The V and J ends lost 7 bases and 1 base, in that order; junction bases with no gene match: 13. CDR3 region: CSARGPGQGVQETQYF. The CDR3 bases are TGCAGCGCTCGGGGTCCGGGACAGGGTGTCCAAGAGACCCAGTACTTC.

The rearrangement uses TRBV5-1 and TRBJ1-1; D unclear. This CDR3 has 16 amino acids. CDR1 is SGHRS, CDR2 YFSETQ, per germline. Deletions cut 0 bases from V and 1 base from J, with 13 bases between. In DNA form, the CDR3 reads TGCGCCAGCAGCTTGGGGGCCATAGGTAAGAACACTGAAGCTTTCTTT. Amino acids: CASSLGAIGKNTEAFF.

The genes are TRBV25-1 and TRBJ1-2; 7 nucleotides align to TRBD1. The CDR3 runs to 13 residues. V lost 6 bases to trimming and J lost 10 bases; unmatched junction nucleotides: 11. Per germline, CDR1 MGHDK and CDR2 SYGVNS. CDR3 loop: CASRDRVLTAYTF. The DNA of the CDR3 is TGTGCCAGCAGAGACAGGGTTTTGACCGCCTACACCTTC.

The chain joins TRBV7-9 to TRBJ2-1, with 8 bases matching TRBD1. Losses at the gene ends were 5 bases for V and 10 bases for J; bases not matched to a gene: 4. CDR1 is SEHNR and CDR2 is FQNEAQ in the germline V gene (reference sequence). This CDR3 has 12 amino acids. The DNA for the CDR3 is TGTGCCAGCAGCCGAGGACAGGGAGAGCAGTTCTTC. Its protein product is CASSRGQGEQFF. Full variable domain (missing parts from reference TRBV7-9 and TRBJ2-1): DTGVSQNPRHKITKRGQNVTFRCDPISEHNRLYWYRQTLGQGPEFLTYFQNEAQLEKSRLLSDRFSAERPKGSFSTLEIQRTEQGDSAMYLCASSRGQGEQFFGPGTRLTVL.

The chain links TRBV18 to TRBJ1-1, with D perhaps matching TRBD1 (5 bases). V lost 3 bases and J lost 5, with 13 bases in between. CDR1 and CDR2 from the germline V gene are KGHSH and LQKENI. The CDR3 totals 14 residues. DNA of the CDR3: TGTGCCAGCTCACCCAACCTTAAGGGGACTGAAGCTTTCTTT. This gives the protein CASSPNLKGTEAFF.

In its sample, this clone ranks as large. This chain links TRBV2 with TRBJ2-6; D unclear. Germline CDR1 reads SNHLY; CDR2 reads FYNNEI. The V end was cut by 11 bases, the J end by 2 bases, with 13 bases between. This CDR3 contains 14 residues. In DNA, the CDR3 is TGTGCCCGCCAGGTCGGCCCTGGGGCCAACGTCCTGACTTTC. Translation gives CARQVGPGANVLTF. Full variable domain (outside the CDR3, taken from reference TRBV2 and TRBJ2-6): EPEVTQTPSHQVTQMGQEVILRCVPISNHLYFYWYRQILGQKVEFLVSFYNNEISEKSEIFDDQFSVERPDGSNFTLKIRSTKLEDSAMYFCARQVGPGANVLTFGAGSRLTVL.

J is TRBJ2-7 and V is TRBV2; 8 bases are shared with TRBD1. V gave up 7 bases and J gave up 3 bases; unmatched junction bases: 8. The CDR3 is made up of 14 amino acids. In germline, CDR1 is SNHLY, CDR2 FYNNEI. CDR3 coding DNA: TGTGCCAGCATTGTGGACAGGGTAGTCTACGAGCAGTACTTC. This gives the protein CASIVDRVVYEQYF.

On this clone: Other DNA variants within this sample encode the same CDR3. This chain connects TRBV5-1 to TRBJ2-3; 13 nucleotides line up with TRBD2. CDR3 size: 16 residues. Germline CDR1 SGHRS, CDR2 YFSETQ. The V gene end was trimmed by 2 bases and the J gene end by 3 bases; junction bases not matched to a gene: 3. The CDR3 loop is CASSLTSGGATDTQYF. In DNA, the CDR3 is TGCGCCAGCAGCTTAACTAGCGGGGGGGCAACAGATACGCAGTATTTT.

The chain recombines TRBV7-3 with TRBJ1-1, with no clear D. Germline V CDR1 and CDR2: SGHTA, FQGTGA. CDR3 size: 13 residues. V shed 3 bases and J shed 4 bases, with 9 bases lying between them. This CDR3 reads CASSLREGTEAFF. The CDR3 region has the DNA TGTGCCAGCAGCTTGAGGGAGGGCACTGAAGCTTTCTTT.

In DNA, the CDR3 is TGTGCCAGCAGCGTGGGACAGGGTTGGGATGGCTACACCTTC. Translating gives CASSVGQGWDGYTF. The J gene is TRBJ1-2, the V gene TRBV5-4; TRBD1 agrees at 9 bases. CDR3 length equals 14 residues. V shed 4 bases and J 6 bases; nucleotides not matched to a gene: 7. CDR1 is SGHNT, CDR2 YYREEE, per germline (reference sequence).

This sequence joins TRBV27 and TRBJ2-7; 8 bases line up with TRBD2. The V gene end was trimmed by 4 bases and the J gene end by 7 bases; junction bases not matched to a gene: 12. The CDR3 sequence is 15 residues long. Germline assignment: CDR1 MNHEY and CDR2 SMNVEV (reference sequence). CDR3 region: CASSSYPDGRGEQYF. CDR3 bases: TGTGCCAGCAGTTCATACCCGGACGGGAGGGGGGAGCAGTACTTC.

The V and J genes are TRBV5-4 and TRBJ2-5, with a tentative D call TRBD2 (7 bases). Germline CDR1 reads SGHNT; CDR2 reads YYREEE (reference sequence). The germline V and J ends were trimmed by 4 bases and 5 bases, with 21 bases remaining between them. This CDR3 comprises 16 residues. CDR3 coding DNA: TGTGCCAGCAGCGGGGAGGGGGGGGCCAGTCAGGAGACCCAGTACTTC. Translating it yields CASSGEGGASQETQYF.